This TCR beta chain was retrieved from a study of blood T cells in healthy people across ages. Findings and limits, study-wide: Naive CD4+ cells and diversity were both higher in long-lived donors than in aged donors. Expanded clonotype shifts may have been confounded, as the donors had an unknown CMV status.

This CDR3 is 15 amino acids long. V shed 6 bases and J shed 0 bases, with 12 bases lying between them. The germline V gene encodes CDR1 MNHEY and CDR2 SVGAGI. Sample-barcoded 5' priming and a J-beta primer mix drove a second PCR of roughly 7 to 11 cycles. Per-sample output comprised a minimum of 2.5 million paired-end reads containing CDR3. TCRdb reanalysed the 5' RACE reads using MiXCR and keeps one entry per CDR3 protein. This sample yields 1.5 million to 2 million distinct CDR3 sequences, of which around 48% are seen a single time; approximately 2.1% belongs to the top ten. For this clonotype: Its target is unknown.

The chain has TRBV6-5 and TRBJ1-5; D remains unclear. Sample: blood. The source is a woman between 40 and 55 years old in good health. Written as DNA, the CDR3 is TGTGCCAGCAGACCAGTAGTTAATAGCAATCAGCCCCAGCATTTT. Amino acids: CASRPVVNSNQPQHF.